This is a list of T cell receptor beta chains from one sample in a study of technical replicates of blood from a handful of donors. Produced via immunoSEQ multiplex PCR; TCRdb's table is partial and in-frame only. The sample holds about 83,000 clones, about 91% seen once. Sequencing was done on a sample of T cells isolated from PBMCs. Receptors originate from a human donor in good health. Each CDR3 is given with its conserved first and last residue. Fields, in order: J gene, V gene, CDR3 protein.

J: TRBJ2-7
V: TRBV7-9
CDR3: CASSPFPRDSYEQYF

J: TRBJ2-3
V: TRBV19
CDR3: CASSISGGTDTQYF

J: TRBJ1-5
V: TRBV15
CDR3: CAAGVYGNQPQHF

J: TRBJ2-2
V: TRBV7-9
CDR3: CASSTGLADTGELFF

J: TRBJ2-7
V: TRBV28
CDR3: CASSFRGYEQYF

J: TRBJ2-4
V: TRBV7-9
CDR3: CASSPGQGEAKNIQYF

J: TRBJ2-4
V: TRBV2
CDR3: CASRQILAKNIQYF

J: TRBJ2-3
V: TRBV19
CDR3: CASSWGQANTDTQYF

J: TRBJ1-2
V: TRBV6-5
CDR3: CASSYRRDRISYGYTF

J: TRBJ2-1
V: TRBV6-6
CDR3: CASSYSIGVEFNEQFF

J: TRBJ1-2
V: TRBV4-1
CDR3: CASSQERRRGNYGYTF

J: TRBJ2-7
V: TRBV19
CDR3: CASSRNPGLAGRGQYF

J: TRBJ1-2
V: TRBV30
CDR3: CANSEGAWYGYTF

J: TRBJ1-1
V: TRBV25-1
CDR3: CASSEWTGENTEAFF

J: TRBJ1-2
V: TRBV5-6
CDR3: CASSLGYTGSAVYGYTF

J: TRBJ2-1
V: TRBV5-6
CDR3: CASSLGGGNYNEQFF

J: TRBJ1-5
V: TRBV6-1
CDR3: CASSQTVYSNQPQHF

J: TRBJ2-1
V: TRBV19
CDR3: CASSIWWEGGEQFF

J: TRBJ1-2
V: TRBV5-1
CDR3: CASSLEGQGYGYTF

J: TRBJ1-2
V: TRBV5-4
CDR3: CASSAGLGQGSRGYTF

J: TRBJ2-7
V: TRBV9
CDR3: CASSAGTTFEYEQYF

J: TRBJ1-3
V: TRBV6-1
CDR3: CASNLNRDSGNTIYF

J: TRBJ2-5
V: TRBV6-5
CDR3: CASSQQGQETQYF

J: TRBJ2-7
V: TRBV4-1
CDR3: CASSPTVVTVHSRPQYF

J: TRBJ2-5
V: TRBV11-3
CDR3: CASSSWTGAERETQYF

J: TRBJ2-1
V: TRBV29-1
CDR3: CSVSWSASGDEQFF

J: TRBJ1-5
V: TRBV10-3
CDR3: CAISPVYSNQPQHF

J: TRBJ1-5
V: TRBV21-1
CDR3: CASSPRGVGQPQHF